Described below is a single TCR beta chain sequence and its context. The antigen is unknown. This specimen comes from a study of T cell responses to AZD1222 COVID-19 vaccine. Germline V gene sequence: CDR1 MNHEY, CDR2 SVGAGI. The CDR3 is made up of 13 amino acids. The V end lost 10 bases, the J end lost 3 bases, and 13 bases lay between the germline ends. Only in-frame clones appear in the TCRdb table, and some are missing; sequencing was by immunoSEQ multiplex PCR. This sample yields about 150,000 clones, of which roughly 92% are seen a single time; roughly 1.3% belongs to the top ten. Points from the study as a whole: At study baseline, merely six AZD1222 recipients were seropositive.

The starting material was peripheral blood, obtained on day 0 of AZD1222 vaccination. This TCR derives from an adult in good health. This chain links TRBV6-5 with TRBJ1-5; no definite D call. For the CDR3, the DNA is TGTGCCACCTCCGGAGGTCTCAATCAGCCCCAGCATTTT. Translating gives CATSGGLNQPQHF.